This is a list of T cell receptor beta chains from one sample in a study of control samples from healthy donors and cancer patients. TCRdb's copy holds only in-frame clones and misses some; the assay was immunoSEQ multiplex PCR. The sample holds 75,000 to 90,000 clones, roughly 90% seen once. Sequencing was performed on blood. These receptors came from a man aged 50 to 60 in good health. The CDR3 runs from the conserved cysteine through the conserved F or W. D genes are given only for firm matches. For some rows the clone size is stated as once, few or many, or as a class when expanded; others skip it.

D gene: NA
J gene: TRBJ2-5
V gene: TRBV5-5
clone size: NA
CDR3 protein: CATSGVLQETQYF
CDR3 DNA: TGTGCCACCTCGGGGGTCCTCCAAGAGACCCAGTACTTC

D gene: NA
J gene: TRBJ2-7
V gene: TRBV30
clone size: few
CDR3 protein: CAWRGPYEQYF
CDR3 DNA: TGTGCCTGGAGGGGCCCCTACGAGCAGTACTTC

D gene: NA
J gene: TRBJ2-7
V gene: TRBV4-1
clone size: NA
CDR3 protein: CASSRGEPYEQYF
CDR3 DNA: TGCGCCAGCAGCCGCGGCGAACCTTACGAGCAGTACTTC

D gene: NA
J gene: TRBJ2-1
V gene: TRBV12-5
clone size: NA
CDR3 protein: CASGSNWRIF
CDR3 DNA: TGTGCTAGTGGTTCAAACTGGAGGATCTTC

D gene: NA
J gene: TRBJ2-3
V gene: TRBV6-7
clone size: NA
CDR3 protein: CASSRARMGNTDTQYF
CDR3 DNA: TGTGCCAGCAGTAGGGCGAGGATGGGTAATACAGATACGCAGTATTTT

D gene: NA
J gene: TRBJ1-1
V gene: TRBV6-4
clone size: NA
CDR3 protein: CASSDRAESTEAFF
CDR3 DNA: TGTGCCAGCAGTGACAGGGCAGAGAGCACTGAAGCTTTCTTT

D gene: NA
J gene: TRBJ1-1
V gene: TRBV6-5
clone size: few
CDR3 protein: CASSFASNTEAFF
CDR3 DNA: TGTGCCAGCAGTTTCGCCAGCAACACTGAAGCTTTCTTT

D gene: NA
J gene: TRBJ1-5
V gene: TRBV19
clone size: NA
CDR3 protein: CARRRGYQPQHF
CDR3 DNA: TGTGCCCGTAGGCGGGGTTACCAGCCCCAGCATTTT

D gene: TRBD2
J gene: TRBJ2-7
V gene: TRBV7-2
clone size: NA
CDR3 protein: CASSLVTGLAADEQYF
CDR3 DNA: TGTGCCAGCAGCTTAGTCACGGGACTAGCGGCAGACGAGCAGTACTTC

D gene: NA
J gene: TRBJ1-2
V gene: TRBV6-5
clone size: once
CDR3 protein: CASRFTGYSYGYTF
CDR3 DNA: TGTGCCAGCAGATTCACAGGGTACAGCTATGGCTACACCTTC

D gene: TRBD1
J gene: TRBJ2-7
V gene: TRBV5-5
clone size: NA
CDR3 protein: CASYADRGLMYEQYF
CDR3 DNA: TGTGCCAGCTACGCGGACAGGGGGCTAATGTACGAGCAGTACTTC

D gene: TRBD1
J gene: TRBJ1-1
V gene: TRBV7-3
clone size: NA
CDR3 protein: CASSLTGGANTEAFF
CDR3 DNA: TGTGCCAGCAGCTTGACAGGGGGCGCGAACACTGAAGCTTTCTTT

D gene: TRBD1
J gene: TRBJ2-3
V gene: TRBV19
clone size: NA
CDR3 protein: CASSPGQGADTQYF
CDR3 DNA: TGTGCCAGTAGCCCGGGACAGGGGGCAGATACGCAGTATTTT

D gene: NA
J gene: TRBJ1-3
V gene: TRBV12-3/TRBV12-4
clone size: NA
CDR3 protein: CASRGTAGNTIYF
CDR3 DNA: TGTGCCAGCAGAGGGACTGCAGGAAACACCATATATTTT

D gene: TRBD1
J gene: TRBJ1-1
V gene: TRBV4-2
clone size: once
CDR3 protein: CASSQDGQGVYTEAFF
CDR3 DNA: TGTGCCAGCAGCCAAGACGGGCAGGGGGTATACACTGAAGCTTTCTTT

D gene: TRBD2
J gene: TRBJ2-3
V gene: TRBV7-9
clone size: NA
CDR3 protein: CASSRSRRTSGDTDTQYF
CDR3 DNA: TGTGCCAGCAGCCGCAGCCGGAGGACTAGCGGTGACACAGATACGCAGTATTTT

D gene: NA
J gene: TRBJ2-2
V gene: TRBV6-6
clone size: NA
CDR3 protein: CVSGAGELFF
CDR3 DNA: TGTGTCTCGGGGGCCGGGGAGCTGTTTTTT

D gene: NA
J gene: TRBJ2-6
V gene: TRBV11-1
clone size: NA
CDR3 protein: CASSLIRASGANVLTF
CDR3 DNA: TGTGCCAGCAGCTTAATCAGGGCATCTGGGGCCAACGTCCTGACTTTC

D gene: TRBD1
J gene: TRBJ2-7
V gene: TRBV10-3
clone size: NA
CDR3 protein: CAISGGQGYTPYEQYF
CDR3 DNA: TGTGCCATCAGTGGAGGACAGGGCTATACACCCTACGAGCAGTACTTC

D gene: NA
J gene: TRBJ2-1
V gene: TRBV18
clone size: NA
CDR3 protein: CASSPPRRGPLNEQFF
CDR3 DNA: TGTGCCAGCTCACCACCCCGGCGGGGCCCCCTCAATGAGCAGTTCTTC

D gene: TRBD1
J gene: TRBJ1-2
V gene: TRBV5-1
clone size: NA
CDR3 protein: CASSPDGDRAIGYTF
CDR3 DNA: TGCGCCAGCAGCCCGGACGGCGACAGGGCGATTGGCTACACCTTC

D gene: NA
J gene: TRBJ2-3
V gene: TRBV6-6
clone size: NA
CDR3 protein: CASSPGTDTQYF
CDR3 DNA: TGTGCCAGCTCCCCGGGCACAGATACGCAGTATTTT

D gene: NA
J gene: TRBJ2-7
V gene: TRBV7-9
clone size: NA
CDR3 protein: CASSPGRYYEQYF
CDR3 DNA: TGTGCCAGCAGTCCGGGGCGGTACTACGAGCAGTACTTC

D gene: NA
J gene: TRBJ1-2
V gene: TRBV7-8
clone size: NA
CDR3 protein: CASSLDSNYGYTF
CDR3 DNA: TGTGCCAGCAGCTTAGACAGTAACTATGGCTACACCTTC

D gene: NA
J gene: TRBJ1-1
V gene: TRBV18
clone size: NA
CDR3 protein: CASSQATLNTEAFF
CDR3 DNA: TGTGCCAGCTCACAGGCCACTTTAAACACTGAAGCTTTCTTT

D gene: NA
J gene: TRBJ1-2
V gene: TRBV19
clone size: NA
CDR3 protein: CASSKGIGYGYTF
CDR3 DNA: TGTGCCAGTAGTAAAGGGATCGGCTATGGCTACACCTTC

D gene: TRBD1
J gene: TRBJ2-2
V gene: TRBV24-1
clone size: NA
CDR3 protein: CATSDQKPGQETGELFF
CDR3 DNA: TGTGCCACCAGTGACCAGAAGCCGGGACAGGAAACCGGGGAGCTGTTTTTT

D gene: TRBD1
J gene: TRBJ2-2
V gene: TRBV10-3
clone size: once
CDR3 protein: CAISELGQGNTGELFF
CDR3 DNA: TGTGCCATCAGTGAGTTGGGACAGGGGAACACCGGGGAGCTGTTTTTT

D gene: NA
J gene: TRBJ2-1
V gene: TRBV5-1
clone size: once
CDR3 protein: CASSLATAPLNEQFF
CDR3 DNA: TGCGCCAGCAGCTTGGCGACAGCCCCTCTCAATGAGCAGTTCTTC

D gene: NA
J gene: TRBJ1-2
V gene: TRBV7-2
clone size: NA
CDR3 protein: CASSLGLRRINYGYTF
CDR3 DNA: TGTGCCAGCAGCTTGGGCTTACGGAGAATTAACTATGGCTACACCTTC

D gene: TRBD1
J gene: TRBJ1-1
V gene: TRBV10-3
clone size: NA
CDR3 protein: CAISESGQLLNTEAFF
CDR3 DNA: TGTGCCATCAGTGAGTCGGGACAGCTGTTGAACACTGAAGCTTTCTTT

D gene: TRBD1
J gene: TRBJ1-5
V gene: TRBV12-5
clone size: NA
CDR3 protein: CASGLGTGNYQPQHF
CDR3 DNA: TGTGCTAGTGGTTTAGGGACAGGGAATTATCAGCCCCAGCATTTT

D gene: NA
J gene: TRBJ1-2
V gene: TRBV4-3
clone size: once
CDR3 protein: CASSQARLSWGYGYTF
CDR3 DNA: TGCGCCAGCAGCCAAGCTCGACTCTCATGGGGCTATGGCTACACCTTC

D gene: NA
J gene: TRBJ2-3
V gene: TRBV2
clone size: NA
CDR3 protein: CASSEDGGRGDTQYF
CDR3 DNA: TGTGCCAGCAGTGAGGACGGGGGGCGTGGAGATACGCAGTATTTT

D gene: NA
J gene: TRBJ2-5
V gene: TRBV12-3/TRBV12-4
clone size: NA
CDR3 protein: CASSFQETQYF
CDR3 DNA: TGTGCCAGCAGTTTCCAAGAGACCCAGTACTTC

D gene: TRBD2
J gene: TRBJ2-3
V gene: TRBV7-3
clone size: NA
CDR3 protein: CASSLYGGAPDTQYF
CDR3 DNA: TGTGCCAGCAGCTTATACGGGGGGGCCCCAGATACGCAGTATTTT

D gene: TRBD1
J gene: TRBJ2-7
V gene: TRBV5-1
clone size: NA
CDR3 protein: CASSFRTGVHEQYF
CDR3 DNA: TGCGCCAGCAGCTTCCGGACAGGGGTGCACGAGCAGTACTTC

D gene: NA
J gene: TRBJ2-6
V gene: TRBV5-4
clone size: NA
CDR3 protein: CASSLAPVLGANVLTF
CDR3 DNA: TGTGCCAGCAGCTTGGCCCCAGTACTCGGGGCCAACGTCCTGACTTTC

D gene: NA
J gene: TRBJ1-1
V gene: TRBV27
clone size: once
CDR3 protein: CASSLSYGGPPILNTEAFF
CDR3 DNA: TGTGCCAGCAGTTTGTCTTACGGGGGGCCACCTATACTGAACACTGAAGCTTTCTTT

D gene: NA
J gene: TRBJ2-1
V gene: TRBV18
clone size: NA
CDR3 protein: CASSSLGQTYNEQFF
CDR3 DNA: TGTGCCAGCTCATCCCTCGGCCAGACATACAATGAGCAGTTCTTC

D gene: NA
J gene: TRBJ1-5
V gene: TRBV30
clone size: NA
CDR3 protein: CAWSASGSQPQHF
CDR3 DNA: TGTGCCTGGAGTGCGTCAGGGAGTCAGCCCCAGCATTTT

D gene: NA
J gene: TRBJ1-1
V gene: TRBV6-5
clone size: NA
CDR3 protein: CASSPRTVPEAFF
CDR3 DNA: TGTGCCAGCAGTCCACGGACAGTACCTGAAGCTTTCTTT

D gene: NA
J gene: TRBJ1-1
V gene: TRBV4-3
clone size: NA
CDR3 protein: CASSQGTGGGTEAFF
CDR3 DNA: TGCGCCAGCAGCCAAGGTACAGGAGGGGGAACTGAAGCTTTCTTT

D gene: NA
J gene: TRBJ1-1
V gene: TRBV11-2
clone size: NA
CDR3 protein: CASSLDSLPTEAFF
CDR3 DNA: TGTGCCAGCAGCTTAGATAGCTTACCCACTGAAGCTTTCTTT

D gene: NA
J gene: TRBJ2-5
V gene: TRBV5-6
clone size: NA
CDR3 protein: CASSLGGGGETQYF
CDR3 DNA: TGTGCCAGCAGCTTGGGCGGAGGGGGAGAGACCCAGTACTTC

D gene: TRBD2
J gene: TRBJ2-3
V gene: TRBV7-6
clone size: NA
CDR3 protein: CASSLAPLAGTDTQYF
CDR3 DNA: TGTGCCAGCAGCTTAGCGCCGCTAGCGGGGACTGATACGCAGTATTTT

D gene: NA
J gene: TRBJ1-1
V gene: TRBV6-6
clone size: few
CDR3 protein: CASSYSRGGEAFF
CDR3 DNA: TGTGCCAGCAGTTACTCGCGGGGGGGAGAGGCTTTCTTT

D gene: NA
J gene: TRBJ2-3
V gene: TRBV6-4
clone size: NA
CDR3 protein: CASSDSGGGPTDTQYF
CDR3 DNA: TGTGCCAGCAGTGACTCAGGTGGGGGGCCCACAGATACGCAGTATTTT

D gene: NA
J gene: TRBJ1-2
V gene: TRBV4-1
clone size: NA
CDR3 protein: CASSHPIAAYGYTF
CDR3 DNA: TGCGCCAGCAGCCATCCAATCGCAGCCTATGGCTACACCTTC

D gene: TRBD1
J gene: TRBJ1-2
V gene: TRBV30
clone size: NA
CDR3 protein: CAWKLTGENGYTF
CDR3 DNA: TGTGCCTGGAAATTGACAGGGGAAAATGGCTACACCTTC

D gene: NA
J gene: TRBJ2-3
V gene: TRBV7-3
clone size: NA
CDR3 protein: CASSLTTTDTQYF
CDR3 DNA: TGTGCCAGCAGCTTAACTACCACAGATACGCAGTATTTT

D gene: TRBD1
J gene: TRBJ2-5
V gene: TRBV9
clone size: NA
CDR3 protein: CASSVGTGTGETQYF
CDR3 DNA: TGTGCCAGCAGCGTAGGGACAGGGACTGGGGAGACCCAGTACTTC

D gene: TRBD1
J gene: TRBJ1-5
V gene: TRBV20-1
clone size: NA
CDR3 protein: CSASSPGQGVQPQHF
CDR3 DNA: TGCAGTGCTAGTTCTCCGGGACAGGGGGTTCAGCCCCAGCATTTT

D gene: TRBD2
J gene: TRBJ2-7
V gene: TRBV6-5
clone size: NA
CDR3 protein: CASSYSGLATTYEQYF
CDR3 DNA: TGTGCCAGCAGTTACTCCGGACTAGCTACGACCTACGAGCAGTACTTC